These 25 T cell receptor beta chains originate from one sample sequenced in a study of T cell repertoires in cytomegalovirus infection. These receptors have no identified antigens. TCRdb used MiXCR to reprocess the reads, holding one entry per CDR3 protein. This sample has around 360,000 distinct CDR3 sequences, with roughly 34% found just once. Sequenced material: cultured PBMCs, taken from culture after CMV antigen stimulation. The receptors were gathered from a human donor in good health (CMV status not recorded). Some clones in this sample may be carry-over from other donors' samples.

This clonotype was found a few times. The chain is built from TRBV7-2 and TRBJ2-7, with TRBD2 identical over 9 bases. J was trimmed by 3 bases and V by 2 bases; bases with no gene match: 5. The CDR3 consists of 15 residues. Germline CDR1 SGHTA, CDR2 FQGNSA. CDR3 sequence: CASSLSGTSNYEQYF. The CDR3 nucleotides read TGTGCCAGCAGCTTATCCGGGACTAGCAACTACGAGCAGTACTTC.

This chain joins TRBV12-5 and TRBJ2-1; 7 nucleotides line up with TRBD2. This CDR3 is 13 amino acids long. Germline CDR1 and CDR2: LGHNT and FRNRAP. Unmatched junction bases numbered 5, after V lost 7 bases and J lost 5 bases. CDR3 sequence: CASAASGNNEQFF. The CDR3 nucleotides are TGTGCTAGTGCCGCTAGCGGAAACAATGAGCAGTTCTTC.

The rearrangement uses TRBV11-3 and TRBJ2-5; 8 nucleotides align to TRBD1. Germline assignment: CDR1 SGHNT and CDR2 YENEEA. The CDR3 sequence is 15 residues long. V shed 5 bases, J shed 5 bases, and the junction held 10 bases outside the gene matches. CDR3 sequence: CASSPLPGQEETQYF. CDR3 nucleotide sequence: TGTGCCAGCAGCCCCCTCCCGGGACAGGAGGAGACCCAGTACTTC. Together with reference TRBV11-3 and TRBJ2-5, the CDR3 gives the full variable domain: EAGVVQSPRYKIIEKKQPVAFWCNPISGHNTLYWYLQNLGQGPELLIRYENEEAVDDSQLPKDRFSAERLKGVDSTLKIQPAELGDSAVYLCASSPLPGQEETQYFGPGTRLLVL.

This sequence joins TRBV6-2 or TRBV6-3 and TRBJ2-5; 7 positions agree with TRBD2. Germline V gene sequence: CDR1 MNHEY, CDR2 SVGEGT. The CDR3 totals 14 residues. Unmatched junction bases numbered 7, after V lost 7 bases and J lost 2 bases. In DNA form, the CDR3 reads TGTGCCAGCACCACGGGAGGCCCACAAGAGACCCAGTACTTC. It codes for CASTTGGPQETQYF.

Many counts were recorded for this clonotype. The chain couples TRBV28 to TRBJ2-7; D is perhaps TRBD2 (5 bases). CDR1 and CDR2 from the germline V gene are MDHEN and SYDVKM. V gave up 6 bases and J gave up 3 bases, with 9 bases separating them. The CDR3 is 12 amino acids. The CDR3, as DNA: TGTGCCAGCAGCTTGAGGGTCTACGAGCAGTACTTC. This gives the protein CASSLRVYEQYF.

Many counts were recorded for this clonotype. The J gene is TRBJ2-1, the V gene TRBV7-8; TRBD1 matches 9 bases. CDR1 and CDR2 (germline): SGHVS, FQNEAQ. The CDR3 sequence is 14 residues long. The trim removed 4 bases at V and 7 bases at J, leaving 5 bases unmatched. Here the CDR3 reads CASSSTGGANEQFF. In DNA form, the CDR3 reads TGTGCCAGCAGCTCGACAGGGGGTGCAAATGAGCAGTTCTTC.

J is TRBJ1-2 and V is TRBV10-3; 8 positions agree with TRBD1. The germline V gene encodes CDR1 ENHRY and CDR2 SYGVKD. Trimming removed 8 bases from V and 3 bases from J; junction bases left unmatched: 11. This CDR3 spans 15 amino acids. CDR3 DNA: TGTGCCATCCCCGGACAGGGATCTAGTGACTATGGCTACACCTTC. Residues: CAIPGQGSSDYGYTF.

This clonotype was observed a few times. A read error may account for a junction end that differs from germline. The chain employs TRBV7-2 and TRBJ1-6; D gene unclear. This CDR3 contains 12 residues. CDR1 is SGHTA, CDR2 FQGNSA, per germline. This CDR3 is CASSLAASPLHF. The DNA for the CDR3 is TGTGCCAGCAGCCTAGCGGCTTCACCCCTCCACTTT. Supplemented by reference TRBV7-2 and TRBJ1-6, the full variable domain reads GAGVSQSPSNKVTEKGKDVELRCDPISGHTALYWYRQSLGQGLEFLIYFQGNSAPDKSGLPSDRFSAERTGGSVSTLTIQRTQQEDSAVYLCASSLAASPLHFGNGTRLTVT.

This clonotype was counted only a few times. CDR3 sequence (DNA): TGTGCCAGCAGCTTAGGAACGGATGAGCAGTTCTTC. The encoded protein is CASSLGTDEQFF. The chain uses TRBV7-9 and TRBJ2-1; D uncertain. CDR1 and CDR2 from the germline V gene are SEHNR and FQNEAQ (reference sequence). V lost 1 base and J 8 bases, leaving 6 bases between the germline ends. CDR3 length: 12 amino acids.

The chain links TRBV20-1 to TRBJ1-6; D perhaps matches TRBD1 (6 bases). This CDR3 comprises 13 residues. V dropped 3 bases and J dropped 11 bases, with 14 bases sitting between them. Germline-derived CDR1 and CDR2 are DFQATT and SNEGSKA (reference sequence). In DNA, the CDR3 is TGCAGTGCTAGGGGACAAGCCGGGACACCCCTCCACTTT. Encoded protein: CSARGQAGTPLHF.

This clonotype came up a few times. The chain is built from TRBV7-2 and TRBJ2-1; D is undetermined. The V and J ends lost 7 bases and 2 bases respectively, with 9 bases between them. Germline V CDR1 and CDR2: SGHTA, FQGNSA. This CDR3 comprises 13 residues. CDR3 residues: CASTSSAYNEQFF. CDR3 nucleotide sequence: TGTGCCAGCACCTCATCGGCCTACAATGAGCAGTTCTTC.

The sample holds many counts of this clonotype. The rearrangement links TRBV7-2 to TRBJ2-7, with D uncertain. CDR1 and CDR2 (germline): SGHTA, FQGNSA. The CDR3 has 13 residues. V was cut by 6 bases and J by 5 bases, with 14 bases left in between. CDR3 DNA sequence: TGTGCCAGCAGGGACCTTCCTCGCGACGAGCAGTACTTC. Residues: CASRDLPRDEQYF.

The CDR3 loop is CAFTGGTYNEQFF. The DNA for the CDR3 is TGTGCCTTTACGGGAGGAACCTACAATGAGCAGTTCTTC. The chain links TRBV30 to TRBJ2-1, with 7 bases aligning to TRBD2. Trimming cost V 7 bases and J 2 bases; bases outside gene matches: 5. This CDR3 spans 13 amino acids. Germline-derived CDR1 and CDR2 are GTSNPN and SVGIG (reference sequence).

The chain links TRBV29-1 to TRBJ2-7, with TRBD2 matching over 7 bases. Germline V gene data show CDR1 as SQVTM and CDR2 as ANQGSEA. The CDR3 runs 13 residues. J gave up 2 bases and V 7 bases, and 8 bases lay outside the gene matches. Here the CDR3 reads CSGGGGETYEQYF. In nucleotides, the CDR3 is TGCAGCGGGGGGGGAGGGGAAACCTACGAGCAGTACTTC.

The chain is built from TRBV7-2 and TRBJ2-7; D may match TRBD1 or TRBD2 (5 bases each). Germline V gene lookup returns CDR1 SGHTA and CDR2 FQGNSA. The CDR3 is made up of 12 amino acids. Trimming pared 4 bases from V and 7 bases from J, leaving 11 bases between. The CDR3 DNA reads TGTGCCAGCAGCTCTGTGGGGGTGGAGCAGTACGTC. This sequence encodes CASSSVGVEQYV.

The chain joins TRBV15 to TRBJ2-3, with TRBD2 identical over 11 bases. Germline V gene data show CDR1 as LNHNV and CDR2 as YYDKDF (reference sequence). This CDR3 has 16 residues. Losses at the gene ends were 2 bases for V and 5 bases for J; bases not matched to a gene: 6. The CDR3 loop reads CATSRSLAGGRDTQYF. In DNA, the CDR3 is TGTGCCACCAGCAGATCGCTAGCGGGAGGCAGAGATACGCAGTATTTT.

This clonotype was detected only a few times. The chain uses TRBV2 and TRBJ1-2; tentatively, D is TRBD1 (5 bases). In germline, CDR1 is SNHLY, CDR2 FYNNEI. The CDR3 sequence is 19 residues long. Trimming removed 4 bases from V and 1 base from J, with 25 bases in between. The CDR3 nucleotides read TGTGCCAGCAGTGCCACATTGGGGACTCCGATACGAGATAACTATGGCTACACCTTC. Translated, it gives CASSATLGTPIRDNYGYTF.

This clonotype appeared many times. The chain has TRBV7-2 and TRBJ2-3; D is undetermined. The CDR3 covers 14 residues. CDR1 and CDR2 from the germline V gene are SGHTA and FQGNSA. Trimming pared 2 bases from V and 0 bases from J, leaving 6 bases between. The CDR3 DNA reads TGTGCCAGCAGCTTAAGTCTAAGCACAGATACGCAGTATTTT. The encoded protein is CASSLSLSTDTQYF. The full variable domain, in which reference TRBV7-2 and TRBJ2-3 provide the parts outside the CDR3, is GAGVSQSPSNKVTEKGKDVELRCDPISGHTALYWYRQSLGQGLEFLIYFQGNSAPDKSGLPSDRFSAERTGGSVSTLTIQRTQQEDSAVYLCASSLSLSTDTQYFGPGTRLTVL.

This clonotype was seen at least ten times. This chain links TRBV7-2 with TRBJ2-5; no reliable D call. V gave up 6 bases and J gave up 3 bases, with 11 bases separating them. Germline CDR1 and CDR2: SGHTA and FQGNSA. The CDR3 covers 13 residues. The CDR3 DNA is TGTGCCAGCAGTATCCCCTACGAAGAGACCCAGTACTTC. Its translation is CASSIPYEETQYF.

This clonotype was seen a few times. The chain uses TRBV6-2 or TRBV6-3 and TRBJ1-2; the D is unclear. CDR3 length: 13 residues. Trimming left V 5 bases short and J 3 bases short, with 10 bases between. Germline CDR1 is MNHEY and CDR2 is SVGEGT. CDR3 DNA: TGTGCCAGCAGTCTTCGGACCTACTATGGCTACACCTTC. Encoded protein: CASSLRTYYGYTF.

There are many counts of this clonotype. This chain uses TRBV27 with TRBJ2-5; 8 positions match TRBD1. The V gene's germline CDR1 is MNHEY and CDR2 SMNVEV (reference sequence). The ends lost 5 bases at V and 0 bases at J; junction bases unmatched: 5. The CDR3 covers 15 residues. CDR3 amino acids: CASSHGQGYQETQYF. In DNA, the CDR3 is TGTGCCAGCAGTCACGGACAGGGTTACCAAGAGACCCAGTACTTC.

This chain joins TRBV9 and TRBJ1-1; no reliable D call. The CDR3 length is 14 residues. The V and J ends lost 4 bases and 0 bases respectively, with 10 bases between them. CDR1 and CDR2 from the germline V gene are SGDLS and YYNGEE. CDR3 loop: CASSPRLLNTEAFF. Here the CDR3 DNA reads TGTGCCAGCAGCCCACGGCTGTTGAACACTGAAGCTTTCTTT.

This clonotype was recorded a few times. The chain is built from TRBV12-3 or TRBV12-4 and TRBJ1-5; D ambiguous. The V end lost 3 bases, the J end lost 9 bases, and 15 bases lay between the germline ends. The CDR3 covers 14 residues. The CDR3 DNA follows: TGTGCCAGCAGTTTCGGAAGGGCCCAACGGCCCCAGCATTTT. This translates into CASSFGRAQRPQHF.

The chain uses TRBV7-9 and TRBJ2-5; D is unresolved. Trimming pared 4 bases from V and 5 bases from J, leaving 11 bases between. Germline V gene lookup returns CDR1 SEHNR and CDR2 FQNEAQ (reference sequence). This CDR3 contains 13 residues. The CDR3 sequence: CASSSPSVETQYF. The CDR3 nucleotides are TGTGCCAGCAGCTCACCCTCTGTGGAGACCCAGTACTTC.

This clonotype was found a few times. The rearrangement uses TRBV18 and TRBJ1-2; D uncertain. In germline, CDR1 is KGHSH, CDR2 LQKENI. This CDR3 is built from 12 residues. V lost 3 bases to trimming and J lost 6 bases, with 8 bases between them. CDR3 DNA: TGTGCCAGCTCACCCGGGGTACATGGCTACACCTTC. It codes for CASSPGVHGYTF.